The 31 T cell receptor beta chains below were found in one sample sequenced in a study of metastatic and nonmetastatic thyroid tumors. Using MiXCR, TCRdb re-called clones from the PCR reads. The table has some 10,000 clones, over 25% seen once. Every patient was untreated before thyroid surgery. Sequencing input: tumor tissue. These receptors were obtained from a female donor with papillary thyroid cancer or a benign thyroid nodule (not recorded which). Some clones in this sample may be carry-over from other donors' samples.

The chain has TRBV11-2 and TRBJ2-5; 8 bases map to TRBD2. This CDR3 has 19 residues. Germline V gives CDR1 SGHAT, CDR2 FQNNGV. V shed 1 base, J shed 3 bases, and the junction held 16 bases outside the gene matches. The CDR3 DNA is TGTGCCAGCAGCTTAGGGAGGCTAGCGGGTCAGTACTCCAAAGAGACCCAGTACTTC. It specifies CASSLGRLAGQYSKETQYF.

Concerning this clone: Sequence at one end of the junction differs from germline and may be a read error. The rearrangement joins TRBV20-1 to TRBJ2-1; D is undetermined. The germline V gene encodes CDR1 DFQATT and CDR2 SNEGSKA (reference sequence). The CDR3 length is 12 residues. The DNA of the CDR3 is TGCAGTCCTAGAGGACCACACAATGAGCAGTTCTTC. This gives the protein CSPRGPHNEQFF.

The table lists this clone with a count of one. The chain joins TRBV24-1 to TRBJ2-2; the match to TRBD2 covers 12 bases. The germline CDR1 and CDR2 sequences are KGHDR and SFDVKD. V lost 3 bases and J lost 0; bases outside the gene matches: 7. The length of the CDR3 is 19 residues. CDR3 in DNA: TGTGCCACCAGTGATGGGACTAGCGGGTATTCCGCGAACACCGGGGAGCTGTTTTTT. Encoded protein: CATSDGTSGYSANTGELFF.

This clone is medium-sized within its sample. CDR3 DNA sequence: TGCAGTGCTAGGTCCAGCGGGACGCCCGAGCAGTACTTC. Its protein product is CSARSSGTPEQYF. The chain couples TRBV20-1 to TRBJ2-7; 7 bases fit TRBD2. V lost 3 bases, J lost 6 bases, and 8 bases stayed unmatched. The CDR3 runs to 13 residues. The germline gives CDR1 DFQATT, CDR2 SNEGSKA (reference sequence).

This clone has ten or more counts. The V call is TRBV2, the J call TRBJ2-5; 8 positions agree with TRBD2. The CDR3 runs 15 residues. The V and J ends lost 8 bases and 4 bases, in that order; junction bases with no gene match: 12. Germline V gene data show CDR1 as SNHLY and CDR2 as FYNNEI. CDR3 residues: CASGVGGAGAETQYF. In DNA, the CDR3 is TGTGCCAGCGGCGTCGGGGGAGCGGGAGCAGAGACCCAGTACTTC.

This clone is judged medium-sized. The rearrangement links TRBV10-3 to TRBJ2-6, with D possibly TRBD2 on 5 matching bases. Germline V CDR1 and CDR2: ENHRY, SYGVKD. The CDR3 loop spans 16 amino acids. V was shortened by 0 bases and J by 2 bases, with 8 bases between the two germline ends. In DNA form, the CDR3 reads TGTGCCATCAGTGAGTCGAGCGGAACTGGGGCCAACGTCCTGACTTTC. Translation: CAISESSGTGANVLTF.

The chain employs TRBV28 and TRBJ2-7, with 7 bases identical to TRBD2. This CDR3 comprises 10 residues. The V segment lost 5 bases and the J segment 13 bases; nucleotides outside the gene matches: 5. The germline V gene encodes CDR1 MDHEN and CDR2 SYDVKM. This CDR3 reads CASSAGELYF. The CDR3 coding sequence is TGTGCCAGCAGTGCGGGGGAGTTATACTTC.

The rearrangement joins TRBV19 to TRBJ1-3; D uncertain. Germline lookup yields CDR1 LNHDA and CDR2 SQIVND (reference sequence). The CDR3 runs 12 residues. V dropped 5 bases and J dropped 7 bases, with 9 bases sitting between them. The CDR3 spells CASSWHLNTIYF. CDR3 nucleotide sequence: TGTGCCAGTAGTTGGCACTTGAACACCATATATTTT.

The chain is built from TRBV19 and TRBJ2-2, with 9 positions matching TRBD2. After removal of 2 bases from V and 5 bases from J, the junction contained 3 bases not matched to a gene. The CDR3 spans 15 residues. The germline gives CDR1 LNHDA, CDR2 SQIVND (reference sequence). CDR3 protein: CASSIRLAGTGELFF. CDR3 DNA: TGTGCCAGTAGTATAAGGCTAGCGGGAACCGGGGAGCTGTTTTTT.

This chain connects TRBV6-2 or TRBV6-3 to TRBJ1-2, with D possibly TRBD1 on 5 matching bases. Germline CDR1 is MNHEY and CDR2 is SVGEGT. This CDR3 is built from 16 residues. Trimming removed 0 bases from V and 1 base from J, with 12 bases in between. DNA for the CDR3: TGTGCCAGCAGTTACTCGATGGGGGAGAATAACTATGGCTACACCTTC. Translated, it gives CASSYSMGENNYGYTF.

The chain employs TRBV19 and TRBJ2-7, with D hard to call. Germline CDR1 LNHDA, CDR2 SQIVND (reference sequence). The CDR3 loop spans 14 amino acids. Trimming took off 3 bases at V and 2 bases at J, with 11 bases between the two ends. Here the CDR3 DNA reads TGTGCCAGTAGTATTTCGGACGGACCCTACGAGCAGTACTTC. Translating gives CASSISDGPYEQYF.

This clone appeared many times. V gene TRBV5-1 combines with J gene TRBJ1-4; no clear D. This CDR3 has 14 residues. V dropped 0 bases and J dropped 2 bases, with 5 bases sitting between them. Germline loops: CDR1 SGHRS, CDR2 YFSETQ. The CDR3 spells CASSLVGTNEKLFF. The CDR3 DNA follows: TGCGCCAGCAGCTTGGTGGGTACTAATGAAAAACTGTTTTTT.

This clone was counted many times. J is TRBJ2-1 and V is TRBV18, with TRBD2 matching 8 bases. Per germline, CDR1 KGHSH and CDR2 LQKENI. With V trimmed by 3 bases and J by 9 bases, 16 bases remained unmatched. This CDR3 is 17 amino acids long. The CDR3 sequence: CASSPPGSGGHNGEQFF. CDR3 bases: TGTGCCAGCTCACCCCCGGGGAGCGGGGGACATAACGGTGAGCAGTTCTTC.

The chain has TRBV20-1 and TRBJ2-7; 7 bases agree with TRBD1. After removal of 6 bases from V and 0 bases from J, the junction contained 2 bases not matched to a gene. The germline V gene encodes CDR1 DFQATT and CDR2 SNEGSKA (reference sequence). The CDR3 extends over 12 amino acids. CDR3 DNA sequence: TGCAGTGCGAGACAGGGCTCCTACGAGCAGTACTTC. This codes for CSARQGSYEQYF.

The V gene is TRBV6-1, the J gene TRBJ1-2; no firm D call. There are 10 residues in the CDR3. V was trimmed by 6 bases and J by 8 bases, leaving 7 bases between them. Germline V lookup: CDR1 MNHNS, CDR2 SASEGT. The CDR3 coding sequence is TGTGCCAGCAGATCGATGGGCTACACCTTC. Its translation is CASRSMGYTF.

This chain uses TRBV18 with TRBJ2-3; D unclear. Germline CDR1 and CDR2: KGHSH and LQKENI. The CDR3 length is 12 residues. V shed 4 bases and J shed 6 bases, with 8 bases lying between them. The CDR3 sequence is CASSLDLDTQYF. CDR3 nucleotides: TGTGCCAGCTCACTCGACCTTGATACGCAGTATTTT.

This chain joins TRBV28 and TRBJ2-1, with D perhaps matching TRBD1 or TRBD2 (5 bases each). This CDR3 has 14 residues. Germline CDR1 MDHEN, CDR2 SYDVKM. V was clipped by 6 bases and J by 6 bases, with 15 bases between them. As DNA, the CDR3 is TGTGCCAGCAGGTTACCGGGACCCTCCAATGAGCAGTTCTTC. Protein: CASRLPGPSNEQFF.

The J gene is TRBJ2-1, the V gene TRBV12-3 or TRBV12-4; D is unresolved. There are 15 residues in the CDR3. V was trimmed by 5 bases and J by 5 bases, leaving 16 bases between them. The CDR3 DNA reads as TGTGCCAGCAGTATATTACACGGACGACACAATGAGCAGTTCTTC. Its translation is CASSILHGRHNEQFF.

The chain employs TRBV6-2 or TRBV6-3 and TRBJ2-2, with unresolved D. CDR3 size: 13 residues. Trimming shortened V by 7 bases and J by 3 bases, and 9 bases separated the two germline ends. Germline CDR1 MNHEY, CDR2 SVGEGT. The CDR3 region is CASNRLDTGELFF. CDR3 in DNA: TGTGCCAGCAATCGACTTGACACCGGGGAGCTGTTTTTT.

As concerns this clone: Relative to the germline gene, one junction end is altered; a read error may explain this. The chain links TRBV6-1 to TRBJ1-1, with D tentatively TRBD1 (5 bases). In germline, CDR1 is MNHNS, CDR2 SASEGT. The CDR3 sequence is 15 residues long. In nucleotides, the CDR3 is TGTTCCAGCAGTGAAGACCCAGGGACCCTTCCTGAAGCTTTCTTT. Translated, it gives CSSSEDPGTLPEAFF.

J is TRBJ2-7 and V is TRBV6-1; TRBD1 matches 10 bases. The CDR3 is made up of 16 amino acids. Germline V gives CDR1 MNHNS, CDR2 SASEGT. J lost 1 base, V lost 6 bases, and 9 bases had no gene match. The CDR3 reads CASSRDRGVSSYEQYF. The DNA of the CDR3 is TGTGCCAGCAGCAGGGACAGGGGCGTCTCTTCCTACGAGCAGTACTTC.

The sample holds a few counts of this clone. The CDR3 nucleotides read TGTGCCAGCAGTTACTTTGGGTGGAAGGACGAGCAGTACTTC. Its protein is CASSYFGWKDEQYF. This rearrangement joins TRBV28 to TRBJ2-7; D is unresolved. Germline CDR1 and CDR2: MDHEN and SYDVKM. The CDR3 has 14 amino acids. V lost 4 bases, J lost 5 bases, and 15 bases lay in between.

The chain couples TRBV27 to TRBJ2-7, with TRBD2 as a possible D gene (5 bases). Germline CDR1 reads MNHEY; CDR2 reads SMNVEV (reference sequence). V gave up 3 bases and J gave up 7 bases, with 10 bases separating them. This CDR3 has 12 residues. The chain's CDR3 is CASSFLRGEQYF. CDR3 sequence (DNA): TGTGCCAGCAGTTTCCTCCGAGGGGAGCAGTACTTC.

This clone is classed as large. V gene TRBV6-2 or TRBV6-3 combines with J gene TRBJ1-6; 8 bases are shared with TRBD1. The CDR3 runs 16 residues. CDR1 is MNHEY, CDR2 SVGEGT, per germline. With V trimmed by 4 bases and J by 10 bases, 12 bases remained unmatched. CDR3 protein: CASSLSTGTGHSPLHF. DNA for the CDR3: TGTGCCAGCAGTTTATCCACCGGGACAGGTCACTCACCCCTCCACTTT.

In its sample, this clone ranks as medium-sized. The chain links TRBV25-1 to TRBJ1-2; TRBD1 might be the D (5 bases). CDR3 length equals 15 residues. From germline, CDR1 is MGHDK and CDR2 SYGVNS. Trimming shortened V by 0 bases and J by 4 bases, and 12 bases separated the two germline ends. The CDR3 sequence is CASSEYGTGAYGYTF. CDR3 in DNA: TGTGCCAGCAGTGAATATGGAACAGGTGCCTATGGCTACACCTTC.

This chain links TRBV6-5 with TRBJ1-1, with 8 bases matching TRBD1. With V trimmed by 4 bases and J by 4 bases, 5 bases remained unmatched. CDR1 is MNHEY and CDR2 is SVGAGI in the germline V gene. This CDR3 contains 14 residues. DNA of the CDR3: TGTGCCAGCAGTTGGAACAGGGGGAGCACTGAAGCTTTCTTT. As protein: CASSWNRGSTEAFF.

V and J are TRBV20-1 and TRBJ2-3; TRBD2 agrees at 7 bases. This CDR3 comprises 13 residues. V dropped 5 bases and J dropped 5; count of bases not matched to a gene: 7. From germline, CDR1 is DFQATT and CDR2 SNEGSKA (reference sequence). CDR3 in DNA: TGCAGTGCTTCACTAGGGAGGGGAGATACGCAGTATTTT. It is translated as CSASLGRGDTQYF.

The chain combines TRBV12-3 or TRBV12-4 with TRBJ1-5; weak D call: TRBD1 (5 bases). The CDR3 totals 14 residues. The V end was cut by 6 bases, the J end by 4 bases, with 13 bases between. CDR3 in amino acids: CASSQGAGNQPQHF. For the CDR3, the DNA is TGTGCCAGCAGCCAAGGGGCAGGGAATCAGCCCCAGCATTTT.

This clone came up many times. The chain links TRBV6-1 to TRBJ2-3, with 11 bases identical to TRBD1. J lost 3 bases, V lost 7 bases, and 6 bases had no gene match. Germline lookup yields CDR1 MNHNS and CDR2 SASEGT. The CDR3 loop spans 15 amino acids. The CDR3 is CASTSGQGATDTQYF. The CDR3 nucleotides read TGTGCCAGCACCTCAGGACAGGGGGCAACAGATACGCAGTATTTT.

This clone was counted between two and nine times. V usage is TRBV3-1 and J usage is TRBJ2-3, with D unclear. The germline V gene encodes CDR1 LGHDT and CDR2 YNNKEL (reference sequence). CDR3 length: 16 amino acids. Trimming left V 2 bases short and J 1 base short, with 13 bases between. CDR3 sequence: CASSQTGQTRTDTQYF. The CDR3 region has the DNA TGTGCCAGCAGCCAAACCGGGCAAACACGCACAGATACGCAGTATTTT.

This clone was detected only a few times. The CDR3 loop is CASSYSGGWADTQYF. The CDR3 DNA reads as TGTGCCAGCAGTTATAGCGGGGGTTGGGCAGATACGCAGTATTTT. The V and J genes are TRBV12-3 or TRBV12-4 and TRBJ2-3; 9 bases match TRBD2. The CDR3 runs 15 residues. V shed 4 bases, J shed 4 bases, and the junction held 6 bases outside the gene matches.